Following are 3 T cell receptor beta chains from one sample sequenced in a study of immune evolution from preneoplasia to lung adenocarcinoma. TCRdb's copy holds only in-frame clones and misses some; the assay was immunoSEQ multiplex PCR. The data show more than 10,000 clones, about 83% seen once. What was sequenced was FFPE tissue from an adenomatous hyperplasia lung lesion. Regarding subset: atypical adenomatous hyperplasia (AAH), lung preneoplasia. The receptors shown here come from a person between 45 and 75 years old with lung adenocarcinoma.

The chain joins TRBV6-1 to TRBJ2-1, with D possibly TRBD2 on 5 matching bases. This CDR3 comprises 15 residues. Per germline, CDR1 MNHNS and CDR2 SASEGT. Between the trimmed V and J ends, which lost 6 bases and 0 bases, there was a span of 12 bases. The CDR3 DNA sequence: TGTGCCAGCAGATTAGCGATGAGCTCCTACAATGAGCAGTTCTTC. Protein sequence: CASRLAMSSYNEQFF.

V is TRBV7-3 and J is TRBJ2-1; 8 bases agree with TRBD2. The CDR3 has 14 residues. Germline CDR1 is SGHTA and CDR2 is FQGTGA. The V and J ends lost 6 bases and 8 bases, in that order; junction bases with no gene match: 9. Here the CDR3 reads CASRLAGGIDEQFF. CDR3 coding DNA: TGTGCCAGCAGGTTGGCGGGAGGAATAGATGAGCAGTTCTTC.

To note about this clone: Other DNA sequences in the sample encode the same CDR3. The rearrangement joins TRBV2 to TRBJ1-2; TRBD1 aligns across 7 bases. Germline CDR1 reads SNHLY; CDR2 reads FYNNEI. Losses at the gene ends were 1 base for V and 3 bases for J; bases not matched to a gene: 5. The CDR3 extends over 15 amino acids. The CDR3 DNA is TGTGCCAGCAGTGAAGGGGACAGAACTTACTATGGCTACACCTTC. Protein sequence: CASSEGDRTYYGYTF.